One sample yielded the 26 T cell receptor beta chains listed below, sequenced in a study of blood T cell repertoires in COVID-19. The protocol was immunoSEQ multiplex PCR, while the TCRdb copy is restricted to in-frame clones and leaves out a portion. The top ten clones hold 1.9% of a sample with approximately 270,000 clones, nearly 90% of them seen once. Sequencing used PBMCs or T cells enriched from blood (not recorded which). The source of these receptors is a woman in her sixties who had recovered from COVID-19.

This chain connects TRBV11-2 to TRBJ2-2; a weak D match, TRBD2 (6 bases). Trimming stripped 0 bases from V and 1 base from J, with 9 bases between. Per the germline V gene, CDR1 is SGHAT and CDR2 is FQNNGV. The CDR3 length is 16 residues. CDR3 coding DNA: TGTGCCAGCAGCTTAGATTGGCGGGGGAACACCGGGGAGCTGTTTTTT. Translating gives CASSLDWRGNTGELFF.

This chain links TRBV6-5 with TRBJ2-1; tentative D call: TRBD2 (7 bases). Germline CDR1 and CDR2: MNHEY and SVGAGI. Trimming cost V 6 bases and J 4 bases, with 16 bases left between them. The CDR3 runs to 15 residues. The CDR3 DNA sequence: TGTGCCAGCAGGAGGGGGGGACTTTGGTACAATGAGCAGTTCTTC. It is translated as CASRRGGLWYNEQFF.

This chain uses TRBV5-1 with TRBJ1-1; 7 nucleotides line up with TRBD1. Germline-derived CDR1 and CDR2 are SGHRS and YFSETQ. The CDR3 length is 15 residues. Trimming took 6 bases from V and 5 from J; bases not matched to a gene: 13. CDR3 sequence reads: CASTLLLGQATEAFF. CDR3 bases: TGCGCCAGCACCTTACTCCTCGGACAGGCGACTGAAGCTTTCTTT. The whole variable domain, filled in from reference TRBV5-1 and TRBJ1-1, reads KAGVTQTPRYLIKTRGQQVTLSCSPISGHRSVSWYQQTPGQGLQFLFEYFSETQRNKGNFPGRFSGRQFSNSRSEMNVSTLELGDSALYLCASTLLLGQATEAFFGQGTRLTVV.

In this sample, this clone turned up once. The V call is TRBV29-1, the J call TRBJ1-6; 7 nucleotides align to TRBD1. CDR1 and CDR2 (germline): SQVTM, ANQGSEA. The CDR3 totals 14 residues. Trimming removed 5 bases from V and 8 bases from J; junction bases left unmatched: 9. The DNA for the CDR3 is TGCAGCGTTTCCGACAGGGAAAAAGATTCACCCCTCCACTTT. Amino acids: CSVSDREKDSPLHF.

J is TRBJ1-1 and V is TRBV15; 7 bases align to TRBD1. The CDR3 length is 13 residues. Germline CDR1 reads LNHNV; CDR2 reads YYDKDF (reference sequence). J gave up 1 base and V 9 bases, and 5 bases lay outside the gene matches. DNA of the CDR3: TGTGCCACAAGGGGACAGCCGAACACTGAAGCTTTCTTT. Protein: CATRGQPNTEAFF.

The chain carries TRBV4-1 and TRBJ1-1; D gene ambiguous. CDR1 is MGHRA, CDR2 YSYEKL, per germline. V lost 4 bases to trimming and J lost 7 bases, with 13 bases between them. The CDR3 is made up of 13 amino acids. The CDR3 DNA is TGCGCCAGCAGCCGTAGCTACATCAGTGAAGCTTTCTTT. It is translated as CASSRSYISEAFF.

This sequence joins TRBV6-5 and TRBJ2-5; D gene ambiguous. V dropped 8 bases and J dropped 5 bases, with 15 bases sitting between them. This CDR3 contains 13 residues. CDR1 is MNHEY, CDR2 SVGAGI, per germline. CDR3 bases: TGTGCCAGCTTAGCCCGTCTCTCGGAGACCCAGTACTTC. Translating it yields CASLARLSETQYF.

The CDR3 spells CASSPHLGQGTDTQYF. The CDR3, as DNA: TGTGCCAGCAGCCCCCACCTCGGACAGGGCACAGATACGCAGTATTTT. V usage is TRBV7-9 and J usage is TRBJ2-3, with 7 bases matching TRBD1. Germline V CDR1 and CDR2: SEHNR, FQNEAQ (reference sequence). V lost 5 bases, J lost 1 base, and 9 bases stayed unmatched. The CDR3 loop spans 16 amino acids.

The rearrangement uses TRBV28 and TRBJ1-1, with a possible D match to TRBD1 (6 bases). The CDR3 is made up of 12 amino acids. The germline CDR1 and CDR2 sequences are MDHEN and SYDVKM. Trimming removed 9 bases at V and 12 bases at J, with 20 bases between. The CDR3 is CASSRQALESFF. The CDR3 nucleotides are TGTGCCAGTAGTCGACAGGCCCTTGAGTCTTTCTTT.

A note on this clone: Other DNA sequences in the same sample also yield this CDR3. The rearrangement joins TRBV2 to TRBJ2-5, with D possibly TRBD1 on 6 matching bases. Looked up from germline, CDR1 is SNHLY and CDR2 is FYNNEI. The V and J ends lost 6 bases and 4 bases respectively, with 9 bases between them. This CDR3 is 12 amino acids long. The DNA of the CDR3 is TGTGCCAGCAGGGGGGACACAGAGACCCAGTACTTC. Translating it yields CASRGDTETQYF. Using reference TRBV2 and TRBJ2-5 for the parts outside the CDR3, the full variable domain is EPEVTQTPSHQVTQMGQEVILRCVPISNHLYFYWYRQILGQKVEFLVSFYNNEISEKSEIFDDQFSVERPDGSNFTLKIRSTKLEDSAMYFCASRGDTETQYFGPGTRLLVL.

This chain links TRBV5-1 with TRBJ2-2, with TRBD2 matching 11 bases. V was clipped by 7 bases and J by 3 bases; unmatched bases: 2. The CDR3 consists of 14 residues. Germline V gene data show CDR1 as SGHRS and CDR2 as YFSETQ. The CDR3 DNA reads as TGCGCCAGCGGGGGACTAGCGGACACCGGGGAGCTGTTTTTT. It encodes CASGGLADTGELFF.

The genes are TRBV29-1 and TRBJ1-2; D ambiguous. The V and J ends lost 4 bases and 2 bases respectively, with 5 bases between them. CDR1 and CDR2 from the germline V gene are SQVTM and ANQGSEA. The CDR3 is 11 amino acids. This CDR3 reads CSVVINYGYTF. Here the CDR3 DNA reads TGCAGCGTTGTTATCAACTATGGCTACACCTTC. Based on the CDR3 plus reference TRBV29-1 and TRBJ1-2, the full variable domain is SAVISQKPSRDICQRGTSLTIQCQVDSQVTMMFWYRQQPGQSLTLIATANQGSEATYESGFVIDKFPISRPNLTFSTLTVSNMSPEDSSIYLCSVVINYGYTFGSGTRLTVV.

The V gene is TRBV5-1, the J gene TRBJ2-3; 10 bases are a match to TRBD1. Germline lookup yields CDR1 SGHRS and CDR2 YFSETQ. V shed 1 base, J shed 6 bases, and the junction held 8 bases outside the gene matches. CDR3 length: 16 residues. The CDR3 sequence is CASSLTRGQGEDTQYF. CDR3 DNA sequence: TGCGCCAGCAGCTTGACGCGCGGACAGGGGGAGGATACGCAGTATTTT. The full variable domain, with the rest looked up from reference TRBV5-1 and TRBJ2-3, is KAGVTQTPRYLIKTRGQQVTLSCSPISGHRSVSWYQQTPGQGLQFLFEYFSETQRNKGNFPGRFSGRQFSNSRSEMNVSTLELGDSALYLCASSLTRGQGEDTQYFGPGTRLTVL.

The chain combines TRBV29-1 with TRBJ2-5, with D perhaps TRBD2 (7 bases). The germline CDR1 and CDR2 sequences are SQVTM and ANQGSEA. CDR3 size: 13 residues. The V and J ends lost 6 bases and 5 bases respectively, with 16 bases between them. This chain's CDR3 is CSVDRGAMETQYF. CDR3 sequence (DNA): TGCAGCGTAGATCGGGGGGCCATGGAGACCCAGTACTTC.

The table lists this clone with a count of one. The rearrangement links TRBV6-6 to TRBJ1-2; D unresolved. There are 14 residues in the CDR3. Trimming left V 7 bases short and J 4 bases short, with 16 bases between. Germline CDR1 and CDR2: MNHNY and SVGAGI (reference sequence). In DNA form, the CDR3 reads TGTGCCAGCATTAATGGGCGGGAGGGCTATGGCTACACCTTC. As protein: CASINGREGYGYTF.

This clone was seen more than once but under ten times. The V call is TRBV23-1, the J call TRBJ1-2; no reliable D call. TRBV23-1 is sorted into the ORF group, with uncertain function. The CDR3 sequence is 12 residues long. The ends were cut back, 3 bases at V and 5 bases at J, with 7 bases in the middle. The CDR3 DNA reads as TGCGCCAGCAGTCACCTGAGATATGGCTACACCTTC. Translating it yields CASSHLRYGYTF.

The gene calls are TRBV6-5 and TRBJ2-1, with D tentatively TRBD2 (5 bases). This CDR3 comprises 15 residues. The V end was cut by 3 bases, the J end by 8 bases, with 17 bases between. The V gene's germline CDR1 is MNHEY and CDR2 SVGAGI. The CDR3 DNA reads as TGTGCCAGCAGTTATCAACCGAAACTAGTAGATGAGCAGTTCTTC. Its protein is CASSYQPKLVDEQFF.

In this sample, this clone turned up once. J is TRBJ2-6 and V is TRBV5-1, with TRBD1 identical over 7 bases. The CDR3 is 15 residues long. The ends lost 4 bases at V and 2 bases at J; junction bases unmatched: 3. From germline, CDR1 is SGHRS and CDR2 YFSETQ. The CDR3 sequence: CASSIGTAGANVLTF. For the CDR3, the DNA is TGCGCCAGCAGCATCGGGACAGCTGGGGCCAACGTCCTGACTTTC.

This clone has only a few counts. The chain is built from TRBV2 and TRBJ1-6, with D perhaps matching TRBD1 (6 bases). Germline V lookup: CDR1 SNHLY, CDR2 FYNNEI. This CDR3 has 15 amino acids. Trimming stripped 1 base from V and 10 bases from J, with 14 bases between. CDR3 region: CASSEDRGAGSPLHF. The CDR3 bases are TGTGCCAGCAGTGAAGATCGGGGGGCCGGGTCACCCCTCCACTTT.

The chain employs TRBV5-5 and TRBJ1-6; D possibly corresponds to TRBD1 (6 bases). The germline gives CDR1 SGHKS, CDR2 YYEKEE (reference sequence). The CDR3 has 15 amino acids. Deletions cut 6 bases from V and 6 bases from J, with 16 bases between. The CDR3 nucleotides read TGTGCCAGCAAACTACAGGGAACTACTAATTCACCCCTCCACTTT. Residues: CASKLQGTTNSPLHF.

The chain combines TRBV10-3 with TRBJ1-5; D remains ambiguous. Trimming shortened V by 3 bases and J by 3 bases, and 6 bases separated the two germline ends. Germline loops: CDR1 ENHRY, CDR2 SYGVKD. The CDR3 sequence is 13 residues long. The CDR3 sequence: CAISEQINQPQHF. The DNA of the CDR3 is TGTGCCATCAGTGAACAGATCAATCAGCCCCAGCATTTT.

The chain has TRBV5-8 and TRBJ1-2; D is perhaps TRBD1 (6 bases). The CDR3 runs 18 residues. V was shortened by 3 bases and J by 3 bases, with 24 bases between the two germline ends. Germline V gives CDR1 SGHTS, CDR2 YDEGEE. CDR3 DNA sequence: TGTGCCAGCAGCTCTGGGGTGAACAAACAGGGTAATTACTATGGCTACACCTTC. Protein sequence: CASSSGVNKQGNYYGYTF. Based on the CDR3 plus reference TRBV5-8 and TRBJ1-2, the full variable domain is EAGVTQSPTHLIKTRGQQATLRCSPISGHTSVYWYQQALGLGLQFLLWYDEGEERNRGNFPPRFSGRQFPNYSSELNVNALELEDSALYLCASSSGVNKQGNYYGYTFGSGTRLTVV.

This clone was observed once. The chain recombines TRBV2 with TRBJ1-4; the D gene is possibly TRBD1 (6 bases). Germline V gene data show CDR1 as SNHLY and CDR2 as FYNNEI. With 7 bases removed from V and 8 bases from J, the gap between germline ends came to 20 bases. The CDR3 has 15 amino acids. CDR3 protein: CASKKMYRDMEKLFF. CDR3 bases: TGTGCCAGCAAAAAAATGTACAGGGATATGGAAAAACTGTTTTTT. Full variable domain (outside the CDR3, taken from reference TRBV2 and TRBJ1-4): EPEVTQTPSHQVTQMGQEVILRCVPISNHLYFYWYRQILGQKVEFLVSFYNNEISEKSEIFDDQFSVERPDGSNFTLKIRSTKLEDSAMYFCASKKMYRDMEKLFFGSGTQLSVL.

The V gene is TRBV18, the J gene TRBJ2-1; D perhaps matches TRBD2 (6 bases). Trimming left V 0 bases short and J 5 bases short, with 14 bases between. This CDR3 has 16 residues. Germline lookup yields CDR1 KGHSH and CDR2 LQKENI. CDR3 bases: TGTGCCAGCTCACCACCCCAACCGGGACTTAACAATGAGCAGTTCTTC. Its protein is CASSPPQPGLNNEQFF.

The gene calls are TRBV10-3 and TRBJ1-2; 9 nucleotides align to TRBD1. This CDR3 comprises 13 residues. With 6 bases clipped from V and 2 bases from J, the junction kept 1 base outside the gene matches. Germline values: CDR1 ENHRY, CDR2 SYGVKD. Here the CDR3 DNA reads TGTGCCATCAGCGACAGGGGGAACTATGGCTACACCTTC. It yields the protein CAISDRGNYGYTF.

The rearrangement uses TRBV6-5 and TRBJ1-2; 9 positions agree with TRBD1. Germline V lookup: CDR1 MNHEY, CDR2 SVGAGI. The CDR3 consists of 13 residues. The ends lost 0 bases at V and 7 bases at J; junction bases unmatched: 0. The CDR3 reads CASSYSTGGGYTF. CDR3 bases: TGTGCCAGCAGTTACTCGACAGGGGGTGGCTACACCTTC.